This paragraph covers one T cell receptor beta chain sequence. Its antigen is as yet unknown. Mismatch with germline at one junction end may stem from a read error. The protocol was immunoSEQ multiplex PCR, while the TCRdb copy is restricted to in-frame clones and leaves out a portion. Here the sample spans about 32,000 clones, 65% to 85% being singletons. The CDR3 has 11 amino acids. CDR1 is SGHTS, CDR2 YDEGEE, per germline. The data were obtained in a study of OX40 agonist ivuxolimab in advanced cancers. At the level of the study: Hepatocellular carcinoma, melanoma, renal cell or head and neck cancer was diagnosed in the dose-escalation patients.

Whole-study findings and limits: Some patients who did not respond also had low normalized T-cell clonal expansion. The average count of expanded clones was higher among CD8+ T cells than among CD4+.

The chain recombines TRBV5-8 with TRBJ1-2; D remains unclear. This clonotype was sampled from an adult with an advanced solid tumor such as melanoma, head and neck, liver or kidney cancer. This material consisted of CD4+ or CD8+ T cells sorted from blood, taken in a trial of the OX40 agonist ivuxolimab. CDR3 nucleotides: TGTGCCAGCAGCTTGGGGTATGACTACACCTTC. Translation: CASSLGYDYTF. Combining the CDR3 with reference TRBV5-8 and TRBJ1-2 gives the whole variable domain EAGVTQSPTHLIKTRGQQATLRCSPISGHTSVYWYQQALGLGLQFLLWYDEGEERNRGNFPPRFSGRQFPNYSSELNVNALELEDSALYLCASSLGYDYTFGSGTRLTVV.